Shown below are 27 T cell receptor beta chains from a single sample sequenced in a study of patients with pleural tuberculosis. Each CDR3 protein is one row after TCRdb ran MiXCR on the reads. The data hold about 29,000 distinct CDR3 sequences, with 15% to 20% observed a single time. Specimen: peripheral blood. The receptor set was obtained from a human donor with pleural tuberculosis.

The table lists this clonotype with a few counts. The chain links TRBV5-4 to TRBJ2-6, with D hard to call. The CDR3 has 15 residues. Trimming pared 5 bases from V and 0 bases from J, leaving 9 bases between. Germline V gene data show CDR1 as SGHNT and CDR2 as YYREEE (reference sequence). As DNA, the CDR3 is TGTGCCAGCAGTGATGGACGCTCTGGGGCCAACGTCCTGACTTTC. Encoded protein: CASSDGRSGANVLTF.

The sample holds many counts of this clonotype. The V call is TRBV20-1, the J call TRBJ1-6; D possibly corresponds to TRBD1 (6 bases). Germline values: CDR1 DFQATT, CDR2 SNEGSKA (reference sequence). The V and J ends lost 3 bases and 2 bases respectively, with 14 bases between them. The CDR3 has 16 residues. The CDR3 loop is CSARVNRVTYNSPLHF. CDR3 DNA: TGCAGTGCTAGGGTAAACAGGGTAACCTATAATTCACCCCTCCACTTT.

This clonotype was seen at least ten times. The genes are TRBV20-1 and TRBJ2-1; the match to TRBD2 covers 9 bases. J gave up 5 bases and V 0 bases, and 8 bases lay outside the gene matches. CDR3 size: 16 residues. Germline values: CDR1 DFQATT, CDR2 SNEGSKA (reference sequence). CDR3 bases: TGCAGTGCTAGAGATGGTCGGCTAGCGGGGCACAATGAGCAGTTCTTC. Encoded protein: CSARDGRLAGHNEQFF.

This clonotype was seen at least ten times. The rearrangement links TRBV28 to TRBJ2-7, with a weak D call TRBD1 (6 bases). Trimming stripped 5 bases from V and 2 bases from J, with 16 bases between. This CDR3 contains 15 residues. CDR1 is MDHEN and CDR2 is SYDVKM in the germline V gene. The DNA for the CDR3 is TGTGCCAGCAGTCCTACAGGGTCTTTGACCTACGAGCAGTACTTC. This translates into CASSPTGSLTYEQYF.

This clonotype was counted ten times or more. This chain links TRBV18 with TRBJ1-1; a weak D match, TRBD1 (5 bases). The CDR3 length is 14 residues. CDR1 is KGHSH and CDR2 is LQKENI in the germline V gene. Deletions cut 2 bases from V and 0 bases from J, with 7 bases between. This chain's CDR3 is CASSPTGLNTEAFF. CDR3 coding DNA: TGTGCCAGCTCACCAACGGGACTGAACACTGAAGCTTTCTTT.

This clonotype was observed at least ten times. The chain combines TRBV19 with TRBJ1-1; possibly TRBD1 for D (5 bases). This CDR3 has 14 residues. Trimming removed 3 bases from V and 0 bases from J, with 8 bases in between. Per the germline V gene, CDR1 is LNHDA and CDR2 is SQIVND (reference sequence). The CDR3 region has the DNA TGTGCCAGTAGTATCGAGGGGTTGAACACTGAAGCTTTCTTT. This codes for CASSIEGLNTEAFF.

This clonotype was picked up many times. This chain uses TRBV29-1 with TRBJ2-1; maybe TRBD1 (6 bases). V shed 6 bases and J shed 6 bases, with 12 bases lying between them. The CDR3 sequence is 12 residues long. The V gene's germline CDR1 is SQVTM and CDR2 ANQGSEA. The chain's CDR3 is CSVYRVINEQFF. The CDR3 bases are TGCAGCGTGTACAGGGTAATCAATGAGCAGTTCTTC.

This clonotype was counted many times. This chain uses TRBV12-3 or TRBV12-4 with TRBJ1-2; the D gene is possibly TRBD1 (6 bases). Trimming took 5 bases from V and 14 from J, leaving 24 bases between them. The CDR3 totals 14 residues. This CDR3 is CASSPEDRVLVGTF. The CDR3 coding sequence is TGTGCCAGCAGTCCGGAGGACAGAGTATTGGTCGGAACCTTC.

This clonotype was seen repeatedly, ten times or more. V gene TRBV3-1 combines with J gene TRBJ1-5; unclear D gene. The CDR3 contains 14 residues. Trimming removed 0 bases at V and 3 bases at J, with 6 bases between. Germline V gene lookup returns CDR1 LGHDT and CDR2 YNNKEL (reference sequence). CDR3 bases: TGTGCCAGCAGCCAAGACAGTTTCAATCAGCCCCAGCATTTT. Residues: CASSQDSFNQPQHF.

This clonotype has a count of ten or more. This chain links TRBV7-2 with TRBJ2-5, with 14 bases aligning to TRBD2. The V segment lost 2 bases and the J segment 2 bases; nucleotides outside the gene matches: 4. This CDR3 is 17 amino acids long. Per germline, CDR1 SGHTA and CDR2 FQGNSA. CDR3 region: CASSLSGLAGGQETQYF. The CDR3 coding sequence is TGTGCCAGCAGCTTATCCGGACTAGCGGGGGGACAAGAGACCCAGTACTTC.

The table lists this clonotype with many counts. This chain links TRBV6-6 with TRBJ2-7; weak D call: TRBD2 (5 bases). CDR3 length equals 12 residues. V was cut by 3 bases and J by 7 bases, with 10 bases left in between. Germline loops: CDR1 MNHNY, CDR2 SVGAGI (reference sequence). The CDR3 spells CASSYPEEEQYF. DNA for the CDR3: TGTGCCAGCAGTTATCCGGAGGAGGAGCAGTACTTC.

This clonotype was observed at least ten times. V usage is TRBV6-1 and J usage is TRBJ2-7; the D gene is possibly TRBD1 (6 bases). The CDR3 is made up of 14 amino acids. The V end lost 6 bases, the J end lost 0 bases, and 12 bases lay between the germline ends. In germline, CDR1 is MNHNS, CDR2 SASEGT. The CDR3 loop reads CASSYTGSSYEQYF. The CDR3 DNA reads TGTGCCAGCAGCTATACAGGGAGCTCCTACGAGCAGTACTTC.

In this sample, this clonotype turned up many times. The chain is built from TRBV30 and TRBJ2-3; possibly TRBD2 for D (6 bases). CDR3 size: 16 residues. From germline, CDR1 is GTSNPN and CDR2 SVGIG (reference sequence). V was pared by 3 bases and J by 1 base, with 17 bases between. In DNA, the CDR3 is TGTGCCTGGAGACGGGAGCAGGGATGGGGCACAGATACGCAGTATTTT. Its translation is CAWRREQGWGTDTQYF.

Ten or more counts support this clonotype. V gene TRBV12-3 or TRBV12-4 combines with J gene TRBJ1-5; D possibly corresponds to TRBD1 (5 bases). V lost 7 bases to trimming and J lost 4 bases, with 11 bases between them. The CDR3 contains 13 residues. In DNA form, the CDR3 reads TGTGCCAGCACCGGGACCGAAAATCAGCCCCAGCATTTT. Amino acid sequence: CASTGTENQPQHF.

This clonotype was found once. Germline and junction disagree at one end, which may indicate a read error. The rearrangement uses TRBV28 and TRBJ1-2, with a tentative D call TRBD1 (6 bases). Germline V lookup: CDR1 MDHEN, CDR2 SYDVKM. The CDR3 contains 15 residues. DNA for the CDR3: TGTGCCAGCCTAACGACAGGTTCGACTAACCATGGCTACACCTTC. Protein: CASLTTGSTNHGYTF.

As for this clonotype: A junction boundary mismatches the germline segment, possibly from a read error. This sequence joins TRBV10-3 and TRBJ1-1, with 7 bases aligning to TRBD1. This CDR3 has 13 amino acids. The germline V gene encodes CDR1 ENHRY and CDR2 SYGVKD. CDR3 nucleotides: TGTGCCATCCTCGACAGGGCAGGTACTGAGGCTTTCTTT. This codes for CAILDRAGTEAFF.

By frequency in the sample, this clonotype is medium-sized (0.01 to 0.1%). This chain uses TRBV2 with TRBJ1-1, with unresolved D. The V end was cut by 11 bases, the J end by 5 bases, with 12 bases between. This CDR3 spans 11 amino acids. The V gene's germline CDR1 is SNHLY and CDR2 FYNNEI. The CDR3 is CAARIRTEAFF. CDR3 coding DNA: TGTGCCGCGCGGATTAGGACTGAAGCTTTCTTT.

The sample holds many counts of this clonotype. The chain has TRBV20-1 and TRBJ2-1; 12 positions match TRBD1. The CDR3 is made up of 14 amino acids. Germline-derived CDR1 and CDR2 are DFQATT and SNEGSKA (reference sequence). The V gene end was trimmed by 6 bases and the J gene end by 5 bases; junction bases not matched to a gene: 5. The CDR3 bases are TGCAGTGCAGTCCGGGACAGGGGGCACAATGAGCAGTTCTTC. Encoded protein: CSAVRDRGHNEQFF.

This clonotype occurred many times. The chain uses TRBV19 and TRBJ1-1; D gene ambiguous. V lost 4 bases and J 5 bases, leaving 11 bases between the germline ends. The CDR3 length is 13 residues. Germline V gene sequence: CDR1 LNHDA, CDR2 SQIVND (reference sequence). As DNA, the CDR3 is TGTGCCAGTAGTACCCAGACCCGAACTGAAGCTTTCTTT. Its protein product is CASSTQTRTEAFF.

In regard to this clonotype: The junction does not match germline at one end; this may be a read error. The chain recombines TRBV28 with TRBJ1-5; 9 positions match TRBD1. Germline CDR1 reads MDHEN; CDR2 reads SYDVKM. This CDR3 has 16 amino acids. CDR3 protein: CASSSGTGSGNQPQRF. CDR3 in DNA: TGTGCCAGCAGTTCGGGGACAGGGTCAGGAAATCAGCCCCAGCGTTTT.

This clonotype was counted at least ten times. The rearrangement joins TRBV12-3 or TRBV12-4 to TRBJ2-7, with D unresolved. The CDR3 totals 12 residues. The germline V and J ends were trimmed by 3 bases and 3 bases, with 6 bases remaining between them. The CDR3: CASSFGNYEQYF. In DNA, the CDR3 is TGTGCCAGCAGTTTCGGCAACTACGAGCAGTACTTC.

This clonotype was found many times. CDR3 sequence (DNA): TGTGCCAGCAGTTTTAGGGACTCGTACGAGCAGTACTTC. It is translated as CASSFRDSYEQYF. The V gene is TRBV28, the J gene TRBJ2-7; D is possibly TRBD2 (6 bases). This CDR3 spans 13 amino acids. Germline V gives CDR1 MDHEN, CDR2 SYDVKM. Trimming took off 3 bases at V and 4 bases at J, with 10 bases between the two ends.

This clonotype was seen at least ten times. This chain links TRBV2 with TRBJ1-1; D is uncertain. The CDR3 runs 13 residues. V was cut by 8 bases and J by 4 bases, with 14 bases left in between. The germline CDR1 and CDR2 sequences are SNHLY and FYNNEI. CDR3 DNA: TGTGCCAGCTTAAAGGGCGGTAGCACTGAAGCTTTCTTT. Translated, it gives CASLKGGSTEAFF. Variable domain in full (rest from reference TRBV2 and TRBJ1-1): EPEVTQTPSHQVTQMGQEVILRCVPISNHLYFYWYRQILGQKVEFLVSFYNNEISEKSEIFDDQFSVERPDGSNFTLKIRSTKLEDSAMYFCASLKGGSTEAFFGQGTRLTVV.

There are many counts of this clonotype. The chain has TRBV25-1 and TRBJ1-5, with a weak D call TRBD1 (5 bases). There are 16 residues in the CDR3. Germline CDR1 is MGHDK and CDR2 is SYGVNS. Trimming cost V 1 base and J 1 base, with 11 bases left between them. The CDR3 DNA sequence: TGTGCCAGCAGTGAATTAGACAGTGTGAGCAATCAGCCCCAGCATTTT. Amino acids: CASSELDSVSNQPQHF.

This clonotype was seen ten or more times. This rearrangement joins TRBV4-3 to TRBJ2-3; no definite D call. The germline V gene encodes CDR1 LGHNA and CDR2 YSLEER. Trimming stripped 4 bases from V and 1 base from J, with 18 bases between. The CDR3 runs to 17 residues. CDR3 residues: CASSLGQVGFGTDTQYF. The CDR3 DNA is TGCGCCAGCAGCCTCGGCCAAGTAGGGTTCGGCACAGATACGCAGTATTTT.

About this clonotype itself: Its ends do not fully match the called genes, so a read error is possible. The chain carries TRBV2 and TRBJ1-3; D uncertain. CDR1 SNHLY and CDR2 FYNNEI come from the germline V gene. The CDR3 has 14 residues. The DNA for the CDR3 is TGTGCCAGCAGTAAAACCAACTCTGGAAGCACCATATATTTC. It translates to CASSKTNSGSTIYF.

The chain links TRBV6-2 or TRBV6-3 to TRBJ1-4; no clear D. Looked up from germline, CDR1 is MNHEY and CDR2 is SVGEGT. This CDR3 is built from 17 residues. Trimming left V 5 bases short and J 4 bases short, with 20 bases between. The CDR3 is CASSPGRGTAINEKLFF. CDR3 DNA: TGTGCCAGCAGTCCCGGGCGTGGAACTGCAATTAATGAAAAACTGTTTTTT.